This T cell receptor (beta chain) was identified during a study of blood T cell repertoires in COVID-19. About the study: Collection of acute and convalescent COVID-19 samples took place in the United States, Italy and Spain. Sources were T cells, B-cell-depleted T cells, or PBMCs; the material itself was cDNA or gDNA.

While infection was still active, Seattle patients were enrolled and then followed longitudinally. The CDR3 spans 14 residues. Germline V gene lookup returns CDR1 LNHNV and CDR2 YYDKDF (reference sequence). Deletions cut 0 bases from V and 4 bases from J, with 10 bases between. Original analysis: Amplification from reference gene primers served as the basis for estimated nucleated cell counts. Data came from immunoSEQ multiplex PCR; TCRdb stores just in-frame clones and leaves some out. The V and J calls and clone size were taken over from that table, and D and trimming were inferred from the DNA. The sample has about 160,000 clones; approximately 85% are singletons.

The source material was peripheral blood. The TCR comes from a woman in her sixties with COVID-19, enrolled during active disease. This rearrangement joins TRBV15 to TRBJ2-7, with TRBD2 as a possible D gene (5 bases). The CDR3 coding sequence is TGTGCCACCAGCAGAGATGTTGGGGAGTACGAGCAGTACTTC. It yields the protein CATSRDVGEYEQYF.